Following are 26 T cell receptor beta chains from one sample sequenced in a study of T cell responses to AZD1222 COVID-19 vaccine. This table comes from immunoSEQ multiplex PCR, and its TCRdb copy is limited to in-frame clones, with some not included. The sample consists of approximately 140,000 clones, 80% to 90% of them appearing once. The specimen was peripheral blood, collected on day 0 of AZD1222 vaccination. The receptor set was obtained from an adult in good health.

The V call is TRBV18, the J call TRBJ1-2; D may be TRBD1 (6 bases). V lost 2 bases, J lost 4 bases, and 14 bases lay in between. The germline gives CDR1 KGHSH, CDR2 LQKENI. The CDR3 is 15 amino acids. The CDR3 DNA reads TGTGCCAGCTCACCATCAGGGGATTTGGGCTATGGCTACACCTTC. As protein: CASSPSGDLGYGYTF.

The chain recombines TRBV4-1 with TRBJ1-2; no definite D call. The CDR3 spans 16 residues. CDR1 MGHRA and CDR2 YSYEKL come from the germline V gene. Trimming pared 0 bases from V and 1 base from J, leaving 12 bases between. The CDR3 nucleotides are TGCGCCAGCAGCCAAGATGGTGACACAGATAACTATGGCTACACCTTC. It is translated as CASSQDGDTDNYGYTF.

This clone was counted a single time. The chain uses TRBV19 and TRBJ1-2; D is perhaps TRBD1 (5 bases). The ends were cut back, 0 bases at V and 5 bases at J, with 13 bases in the middle. This CDR3 spans 15 amino acids. Germline loops: CDR1 LNHDA, CDR2 SQIVND (reference sequence). The CDR3 nucleotides read TGTGCCAGTAGTATAGACTCGAAGACAGTTTATGGCTACACCTTC. Protein sequence: CASSIDSKTVYGYTF.

The chain uses TRBV7-2 and TRBJ2-1; D tentatively fits TRBD1 or TRBD2 (6 bases each). The germline V gene encodes CDR1 SGHTA and CDR2 FQGNSA. V was pared by 5 bases and J by 0 bases, with 14 bases between. This CDR3 comprises 16 residues. CDR3 DNA: TGTGCCAGCAGCCCTCTACGGGGGCGCTCCTACAATGAGCAGTTCTTC. It is translated as CASSPLRGRSYNEQFF.

CDR3 nucleotide sequence: TGTGCCATCAGTGTTAACAGGCCCACTAACAATGAGCAGTTCTTC. Encoded protein: CAISVNRPTNNEQFF. This chain links TRBV10-3 with TRBJ2-1; D possibly corresponds to TRBD1 (5 bases). Trimming cost V 4 bases and J 5 bases, with 15 bases left between them. Germline CDR1 and CDR2: ENHRY and SYGVKD. The CDR3 has 15 residues.

The rearrangement links TRBV5-8 to TRBJ2-3, with TRBD2 identical over 8 bases. The CDR3 is 15 residues long. Trimming removed 0 bases from V and 4 bases from J; junction bases left unmatched: 4. Per germline, CDR1 SGHTS and CDR2 YDEGEE. The CDR3 protein is CASSLGSGGADTQYF. The DNA for the CDR3 is TGTGCCAGCAGCTTGGGCTCGGGGGGGGCAGATACGCAGTATTTT.

This rearrangement joins TRBV7-2 to TRBJ1-2; 8 bases line up with TRBD1. This CDR3 is 15 amino acids long. Germline-derived CDR1 and CDR2 are SGHTA and FQGNSA. V shed 6 bases, J shed 1 base, and the junction held 7 bases outside the gene matches. The chain's CDR3 is CASSPRTGYNYGYTF. CDR3 in DNA: TGTGCCAGCAGTCCCCGGACAGGGTATAACTATGGCTACACCTTC.

The gene calls are TRBV29-1 and TRBJ1-3; no clear D gene. From germline, CDR1 is SQVTM and CDR2 ANQGSEA. The CDR3 sequence is 11 residues long. The germline V and J ends were trimmed by 7 bases and 0 bases, with 4 bases remaining between them. The chain's CDR3 is CSGFSGNTIYF. CDR3 in DNA: TGCAGCGGGTTCTCTGGAAACACCATATATTTT.

The chain is built from TRBV6-4 and TRBJ2-3, with 9 bases matching TRBD2. Germline assignment: CDR1 MRHNA and CDR2 SNTAGT. The trim removed 7 bases at V and 0 bases at J, leaving 5 bases unmatched. The CDR3 covers 15 residues. The CDR3 reads CASTPTSGSTDTQYF. DNA for the CDR3: TGTGCCAGCACCCCGACTAGCGGAAGCACAGATACGCAGTATTTT.

The chain uses TRBV18 and TRBJ2-5; 7 nucleotides agree with TRBD1. From germline, CDR1 is KGHSH and CDR2 LQKENI. V lost 4 bases to trimming and J lost 6 bases; unmatched junction nucleotides: 5. The CDR3 extends over 13 amino acids. The CDR3 nucleotides are TGTGCCAGCTCACAAGGGACAGTTCAGACCCAGTACTTC. Residues: CASSQGTVQTQYF.

The rearrangement links TRBV4-2 to TRBJ2-3; D may be TRBD1 or TRBD2 (6 bases each). Germline V lookup: CDR1 LGHNA, CDR2 YNFKEQ. The V end was cut by 4 bases, the J end by 1 base, with 12 bases between. CDR3 length: 15 amino acids. The CDR3 region has the DNA TGTGCCAGCAGCCTGCAGGGGACTGGCACAGATACGCAGTATTTT. Protein: CASSLQGTGTDTQYF.

The chain uses TRBV7-3 and TRBJ2-1; 9 bases align to TRBD2. This CDR3 spans 15 amino acids. Germline loops: CDR1 SGHTA, CDR2 FQGTGA. V lost 4 bases and J lost 2; bases outside the gene matches: 3. The CDR3 DNA sequence: TGTGCCAGCAGCTCCCAGCGGGAGGCCTACAATGAGCAGTTCTTC. Protein product: CASSSQREAYNEQFF.

This clone has just a few counts. V gene TRBV28 combines with J gene TRBJ1-2; 7 bases are shared with TRBD1. J gave up 4 bases and V 5 bases, and 13 bases lay outside the gene matches. In germline, CDR1 is MDHEN, CDR2 SYDVKM. The length of the CDR3 is 16 residues. This CDR3 is CASSPSRRGRIYGYTF. The DNA for the CDR3 is TGTGCCAGCAGTCCGAGTCGGAGGGGGCGTATCTATGGCTACACCTTC.

This clone was observed a single time. This sequence joins TRBV7-6 and TRBJ2-1, with TRBD1 identical over 11 bases. The junction had 6 bases not matched to a gene; V was cut back by 4 bases and J by 7 bases. Germline-derived CDR1 and CDR2 are SGHVS and FNYEAQ. This CDR3 has 15 residues. In DNA, the CDR3 is TGTGCCAGCAGCTCAGGACAGGGGGCGGGAAATGAGCAGTTCTTC. Translation gives CASSSGQGAGNEQFF.

This clone appeared once. The rearrangement links TRBV5-1 to TRBJ1-5; the match to TRBD1 covers 7 bases. Germline V gene lookup returns CDR1 SGHRS and CDR2 YFSETQ. The CDR3 loop spans 15 amino acids. V lost 4 bases and J lost 4; bases outside the gene matches: 8. The CDR3 region is CASSPGTEINQPQHF. The CDR3 DNA reads as TGCGCCAGCAGCCCCGGGACAGAGATAAATCAGCCCCAGCATTTT.

The CDR3 reads CASSQDLEDTQYF. For the CDR3, the DNA is TGCGCCAGCAGCCAAGATCTCGAAGATACGCAGTATTTT. The chain recombines TRBV4-3 with TRBJ2-3; D gene ambiguous. Germline V gene sequence: CDR1 LGHNA, CDR2 YSLEER. Trimming removed 0 bases at V and 5 bases at J, with 6 bases between. The CDR3 runs to 13 residues.

This clone was recorded once. CDR3 residues: CASSVGAGGTRYEQYF. The CDR3 bases are TGTGCCAGCAGCGTAGGCGCAGGGGGTACCCGCTACGAGCAGTACTTC. The chain uses TRBV9 and TRBJ2-7; TRBD1 aligns across 7 bases. Per the germline V gene, CDR1 is SGDLS and CDR2 is YYNGEE. V gave up 0 bases and J gave up 3 bases; unmatched junction bases: 9. The CDR3 is 16 residues long.

The chain is built from TRBV7-9 and TRBJ1-5; unclear D gene. The germline V gene has CDR1 SEHNR and CDR2 FQNEAQ (reference sequence). V lost 5 bases and J 0 bases, leaving 5 bases between the germline ends. This CDR3 has 13 amino acids. The DNA of the CDR3 is TGTGCCAGCAGCCGTAATAGCAATCAGCCCCAGCATTTT. This gives the protein CASSRNSNQPQHF.

A single count supports this clone. The chain couples TRBV18 to TRBJ1-1; 7 bases align to TRBD1. J lost 4 bases, V lost 4 bases, and 3 bases had no gene match. Germline-derived CDR1 and CDR2 are KGHSH and LQKENI. This CDR3 spans 13 amino acids. In DNA, the CDR3 is TGTGCCAGCTCACGAGGGGGCATCACTGAAGCTTTCTTT. It is translated as CASSRGGITEAFF.

V is TRBV12-3 or TRBV12-4 and J is TRBJ1-5, with D perhaps matching TRBD1 (5 bases). CDR3 length: 13 amino acids. The V and J ends lost 6 bases and 6 bases respectively, with 12 bases between them. The CDR3 DNA reads as TGTGCCAGCAGGGGGACCTCGGGTCAGCCCCAGCATTTT. This encodes CASRGTSGQPQHF.

The V and J genes are TRBV5-1 and TRBJ2-2; possibly TRBD1 for D (6 bases). Germline values: CDR1 SGHRS, CDR2 YFSETQ. The CDR3 is made up of 14 amino acids. Trimming took 3 bases from V and 9 from J, leaving 15 bases between them. This chain's CDR3 is CASSSDSPGRELFF. The CDR3 DNA reads TGCGCCAGCAGCTCGGACAGCCCTGGCCGGGAGCTGTTTTTT.

The chain combines TRBV21-1 with TRBJ1-1. TRBV21-1 is noted as a pseudogene. The CDR3 covers 14 residues. The CDR3 sequence: CASTPVRANTEAFF. CDR3 bases: TGTGCCAGCACTCCGGTGCGGGCGAACACTGAAGCTTTCTTT.

Turning to this clone: This same CDR3 is encoded by further DNA sequences in the sample. CDR3: CASSLAGTGGTEAFF. For the CDR3, the DNA is TGCGCCAGCAGCTTGGCGGGGACAGGGGGTACTGAAGCTTTCTTT. V and J are TRBV5-1 and TRBJ1-1, with 11 bases matching TRBD1. CDR1 is SGHRS and CDR2 is YFSETQ in the germline V gene. The CDR3 has 15 amino acids. The V gene end was trimmed by 0 bases and the J gene end by 5 bases; junction bases not matched to a gene: 3.

This clone was observed a handful of times. DNA of the CDR3: TGTGCCAGCAGCTTAGGCCCGTGGGGGAGGGCATGTTGTAGTTCCTACGAGCAGTACTTC. Translating gives CASSLGPWGRACCSSYEQYF. The rearrangement uses TRBV7-3 and TRBJ2-7; 7 bases are a match to TRBD2. Germline CDR1 and CDR2: SGHTA and FQGTGA. This CDR3 has 20 residues. The trim removed 2 bases at V and 1 base at J, leaving 20 bases unmatched.

The chain uses TRBV2 and TRBJ1-1; 7 bases fit TRBD1. J lost 2 bases, V lost 6 bases, and 3 bases had no gene match. The CDR3 sequence is 13 residues long. Germline V lookup: CDR1 SNHLY, CDR2 FYNNEI. The CDR3 nucleotides read TGTGCCAGCAGCGGGACAGCAAACACTGAAGCTTTCTTT. Encoded protein: CASSGTANTEAFF.

The chain recombines TRBV28 with TRBJ1-2; 8 bases are a match to TRBD1. Germline values: CDR1 MDHEN, CDR2 SYDVKM. The CDR3 runs to 14 residues. The ends lost 6 bases at V and 5 bases at J; junction bases unmatched: 8. The CDR3 sequence is CASSLTNRGYGYTF. The CDR3 DNA reads as TGTGCCAGCAGCCTTACGAACAGGGGGTATGGCTACACCTTC.